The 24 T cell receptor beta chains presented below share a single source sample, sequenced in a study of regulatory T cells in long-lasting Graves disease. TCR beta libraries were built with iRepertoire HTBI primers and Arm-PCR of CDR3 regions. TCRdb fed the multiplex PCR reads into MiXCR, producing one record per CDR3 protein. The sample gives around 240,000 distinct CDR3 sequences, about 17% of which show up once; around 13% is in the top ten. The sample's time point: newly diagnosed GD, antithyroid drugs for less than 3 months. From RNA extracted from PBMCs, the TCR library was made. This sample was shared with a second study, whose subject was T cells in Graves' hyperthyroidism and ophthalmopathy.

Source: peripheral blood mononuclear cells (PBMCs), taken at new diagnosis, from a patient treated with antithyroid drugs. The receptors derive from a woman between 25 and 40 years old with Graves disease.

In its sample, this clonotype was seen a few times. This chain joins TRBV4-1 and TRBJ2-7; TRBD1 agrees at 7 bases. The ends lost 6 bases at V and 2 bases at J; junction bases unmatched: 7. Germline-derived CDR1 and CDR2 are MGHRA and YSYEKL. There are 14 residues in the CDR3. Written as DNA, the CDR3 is TGCGCCAGCAGTCCGTGGACAGGAACCTACGAGCAGTACTTC. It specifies CASSPWTGTYEQYF.

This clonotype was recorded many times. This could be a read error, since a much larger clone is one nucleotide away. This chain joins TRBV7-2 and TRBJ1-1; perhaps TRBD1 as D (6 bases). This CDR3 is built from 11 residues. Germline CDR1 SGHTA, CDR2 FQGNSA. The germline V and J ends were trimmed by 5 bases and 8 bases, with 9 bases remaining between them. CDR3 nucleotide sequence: TGTGCCAGCAGCCAACAGGGAGAAGCTTTCTTT. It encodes CASSQQGEAFF. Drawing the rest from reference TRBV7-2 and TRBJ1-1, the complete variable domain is GAGVSQSPSNKVTEKGKDVELRCDPISGHTALYWYRQSLGQGLEFLIYFQGNSAPDKSGLPSDRFSAERTGGSVSTLTIQRTQQEDSAVYLCASSQQGEAFFGQGTRLTVV.

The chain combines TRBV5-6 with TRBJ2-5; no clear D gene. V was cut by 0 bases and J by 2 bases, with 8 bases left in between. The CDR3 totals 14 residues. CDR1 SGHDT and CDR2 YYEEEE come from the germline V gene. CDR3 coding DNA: TGTGCCAGCAGCTTGGGGTTAGTTCAAGAGACCCAGTACTTC. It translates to CASSLGLVQETQYF.

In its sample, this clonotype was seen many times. The CDR3 here is CASSQLSGGYNEQFF. DNA of the CDR3: TGTGCCAGCAGCCAACTTTCCGGGGGGTACAATGAGCAGTTCTTC. The rearrangement links TRBV3-1 to TRBJ2-1, with 7 bases identical to TRBD2. The CDR3 length is 15 residues. J gave up 4 bases and V 2 bases, and 5 bases lay outside the gene matches. The germline V gene has CDR1 LGHDT and CDR2 YNNKEL (reference sequence).

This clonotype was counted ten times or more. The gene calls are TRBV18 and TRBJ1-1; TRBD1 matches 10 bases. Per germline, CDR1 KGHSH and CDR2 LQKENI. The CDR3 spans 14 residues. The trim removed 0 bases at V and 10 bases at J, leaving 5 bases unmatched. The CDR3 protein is CASSPPGQGGSAFF. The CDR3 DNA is TGTGCCAGCTCACCACCCGGACAGGGGGGGTCAGCTTTCTTT.

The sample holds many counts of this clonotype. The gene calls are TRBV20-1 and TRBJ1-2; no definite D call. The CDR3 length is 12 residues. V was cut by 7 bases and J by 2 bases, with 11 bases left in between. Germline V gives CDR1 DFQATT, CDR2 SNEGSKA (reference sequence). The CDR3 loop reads CSVRTSNYGYTF. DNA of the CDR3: TGCAGTGTTAGGACGTCGAACTATGGCTACACCTTC.

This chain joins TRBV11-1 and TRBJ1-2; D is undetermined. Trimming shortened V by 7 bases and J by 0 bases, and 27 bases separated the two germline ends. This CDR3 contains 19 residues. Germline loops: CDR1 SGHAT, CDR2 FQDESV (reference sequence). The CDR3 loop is CASTAAVRYREVANYGYTF. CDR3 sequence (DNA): TGTGCCAGCACCGCGGCCGTCCGATACCGTGAGGTAGCTAACTATGGCTACACCTTC.

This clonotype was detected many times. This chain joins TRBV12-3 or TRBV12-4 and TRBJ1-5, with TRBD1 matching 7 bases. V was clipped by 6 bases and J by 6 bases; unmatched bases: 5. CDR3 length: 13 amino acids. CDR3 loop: CASSQGVGQPQHF. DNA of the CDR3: TGTGCCAGCAGCCAGGGGGTAGGTCAGCCCCAGCATTTT.

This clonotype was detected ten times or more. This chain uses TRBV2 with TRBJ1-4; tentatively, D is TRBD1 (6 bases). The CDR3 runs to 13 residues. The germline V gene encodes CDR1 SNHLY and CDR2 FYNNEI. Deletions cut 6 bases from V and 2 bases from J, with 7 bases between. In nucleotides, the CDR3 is TGTGCCAGCAGGAGGGGGACTAATGAAAAACTGTTTTTT. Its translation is CASRRGTNEKLFF.

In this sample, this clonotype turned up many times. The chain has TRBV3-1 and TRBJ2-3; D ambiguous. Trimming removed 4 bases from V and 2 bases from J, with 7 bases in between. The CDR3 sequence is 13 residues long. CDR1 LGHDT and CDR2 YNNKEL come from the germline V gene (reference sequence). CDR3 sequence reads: CASSPPFTDTQYF. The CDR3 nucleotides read TGTGCCAGCAGCCCCCCTTTCACAGATACGCAGTATTTT.

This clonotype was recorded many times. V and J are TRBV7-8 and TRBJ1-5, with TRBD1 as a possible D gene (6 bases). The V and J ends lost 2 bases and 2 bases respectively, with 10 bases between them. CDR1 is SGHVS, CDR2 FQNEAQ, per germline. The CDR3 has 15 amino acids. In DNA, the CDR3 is TGTGCCAGCAGCTTAAAACAGGGTGGCAATCAGCCCCAGCATTTT. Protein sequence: CASSLKQGGNQPQHF.

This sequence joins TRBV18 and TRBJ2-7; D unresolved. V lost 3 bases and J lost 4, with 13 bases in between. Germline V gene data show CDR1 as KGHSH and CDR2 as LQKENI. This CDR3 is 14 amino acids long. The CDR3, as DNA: TGTGCCAGCTCACCGCAGACACTTAGTTACGAGCAGTACTTC. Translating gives CASSPQTLSYEQYF.

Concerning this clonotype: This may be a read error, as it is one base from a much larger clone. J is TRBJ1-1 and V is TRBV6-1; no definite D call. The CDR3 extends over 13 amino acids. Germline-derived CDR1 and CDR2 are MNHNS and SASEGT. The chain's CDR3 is CASGEVLESEAFF. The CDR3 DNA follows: TGTGCCAGCGGTGAAGTATTAGAGAGTGAAGCTTTCTTT.

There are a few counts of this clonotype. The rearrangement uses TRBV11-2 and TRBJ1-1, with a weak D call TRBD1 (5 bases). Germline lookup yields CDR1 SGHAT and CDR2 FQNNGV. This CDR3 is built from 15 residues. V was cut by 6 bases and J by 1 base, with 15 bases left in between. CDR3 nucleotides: TGTGCCAGCAGATCCTTTGTGGGGGAGAACACTGAAGCTTTCTTT. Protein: CASRSFVGENTEAFF.

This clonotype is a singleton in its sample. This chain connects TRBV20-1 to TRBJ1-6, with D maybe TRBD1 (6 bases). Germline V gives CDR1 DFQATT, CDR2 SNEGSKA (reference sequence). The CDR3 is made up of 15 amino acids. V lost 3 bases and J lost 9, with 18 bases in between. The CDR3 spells CSASSHDRSGSPLHF. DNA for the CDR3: TGCAGTGCTAGCTCCCACGACAGGTCGGGTTCACCCCTCCACTTT.

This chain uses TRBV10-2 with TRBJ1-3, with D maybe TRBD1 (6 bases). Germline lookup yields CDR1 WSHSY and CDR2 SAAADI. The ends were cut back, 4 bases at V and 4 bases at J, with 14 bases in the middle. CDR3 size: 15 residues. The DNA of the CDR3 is TGCGCCAGCAGTGTGTGGGGGCTGAAGGGAAACACCATATATTTT. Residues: CASSVWGLKGNTIYF.

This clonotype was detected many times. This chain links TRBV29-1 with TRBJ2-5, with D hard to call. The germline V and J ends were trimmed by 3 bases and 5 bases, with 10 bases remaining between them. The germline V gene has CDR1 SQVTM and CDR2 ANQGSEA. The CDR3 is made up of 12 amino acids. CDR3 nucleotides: TGCAGCGTTGAGGATTACCCGGAGACCCAGTACTTC. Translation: CSVEDYPETQYF. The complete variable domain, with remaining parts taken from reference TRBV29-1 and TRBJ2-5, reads SAVISQKPSRDICQRGTSLTIQCQVDSQVTMMFWYRQQPGQSLTLIATANQGSEATYESGFVIDKFPISRPNLTFSTLTVSNMSPEDSSIYLCSVEDYPETQYFGPGTRLLVL.

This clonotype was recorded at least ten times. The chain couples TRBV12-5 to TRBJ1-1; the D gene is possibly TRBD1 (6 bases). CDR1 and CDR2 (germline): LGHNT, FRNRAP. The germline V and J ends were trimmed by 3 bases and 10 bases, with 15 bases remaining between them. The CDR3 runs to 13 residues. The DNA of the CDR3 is TGTGCTAGTGGTTTTGGACAGAGCTATGGAGCTTTCTTT. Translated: CASGFGQSYGAFF.

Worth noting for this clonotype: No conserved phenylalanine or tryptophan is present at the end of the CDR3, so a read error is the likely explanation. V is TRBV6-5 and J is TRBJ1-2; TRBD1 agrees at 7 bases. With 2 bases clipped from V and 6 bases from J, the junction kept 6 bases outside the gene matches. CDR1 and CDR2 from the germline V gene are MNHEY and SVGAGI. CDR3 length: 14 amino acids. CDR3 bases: TGTGCCAGCAGTTACATAGACAGGGCCAATGGCTACACCCTC. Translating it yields CASSYIDRANGYTL.

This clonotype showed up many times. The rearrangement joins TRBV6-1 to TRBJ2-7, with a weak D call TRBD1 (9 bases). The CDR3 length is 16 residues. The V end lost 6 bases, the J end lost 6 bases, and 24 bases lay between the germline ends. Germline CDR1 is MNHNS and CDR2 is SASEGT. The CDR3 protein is CASSGGGGTGLVEQYF. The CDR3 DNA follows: TGTGCCAGCAGCGGGGGGGGTGGGACAGGGCTCGTCGAGCAGTACTTC.

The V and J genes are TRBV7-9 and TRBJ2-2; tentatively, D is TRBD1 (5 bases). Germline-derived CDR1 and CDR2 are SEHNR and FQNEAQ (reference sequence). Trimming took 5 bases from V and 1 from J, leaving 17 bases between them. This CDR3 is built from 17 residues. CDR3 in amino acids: CASSRLSGQGNTGELFF. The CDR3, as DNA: TGTGCCAGCAGCCGCCTCTCAGGGCAGGGGAACACCGGGGAGCTGTTTTTT. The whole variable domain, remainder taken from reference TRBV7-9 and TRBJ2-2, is DTGVSQNPRHKITKRGQNVTFRCDPISEHNRLYWYRQTLGQGPEFLTYFQNEAQLEKSRLLSDRFSAERPKGSFSTLEIQRTEQGDSAMYLCASSRLSGQGNTGELFFGEGSRLTVL.

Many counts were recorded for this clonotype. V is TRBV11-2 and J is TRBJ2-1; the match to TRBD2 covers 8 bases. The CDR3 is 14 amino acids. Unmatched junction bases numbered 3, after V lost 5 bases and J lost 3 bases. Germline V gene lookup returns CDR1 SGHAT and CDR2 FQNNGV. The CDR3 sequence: CASSPGTSYNEQFF. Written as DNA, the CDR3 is TGTGCCAGCAGCCCAGGGACTAGCTACAATGAGCAGTTCTTC.

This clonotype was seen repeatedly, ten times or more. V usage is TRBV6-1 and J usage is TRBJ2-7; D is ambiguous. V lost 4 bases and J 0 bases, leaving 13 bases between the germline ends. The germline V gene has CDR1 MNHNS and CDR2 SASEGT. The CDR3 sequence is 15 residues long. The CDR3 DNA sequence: TGTGCCAGCAGTGTGACCTCTGGTAGCTCCTACGAGCAGTACTTC. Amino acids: CASSVTSGSSYEQYF.

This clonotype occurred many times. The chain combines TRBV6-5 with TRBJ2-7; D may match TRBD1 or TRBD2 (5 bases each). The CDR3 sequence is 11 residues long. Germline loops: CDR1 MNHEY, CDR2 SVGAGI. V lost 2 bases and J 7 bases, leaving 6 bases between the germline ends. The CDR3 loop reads CASSYGGEQYF. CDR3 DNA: TGTGCCAGCAGTTACGGGGGTGAGCAGTACTTC.